This TCR beta chain emerged from a study of blood T cell repertoires in COVID-19. Study information: Acute and convalescent COVID-19 specimens originated in the United States, Italy and Spain.

Method: immunoSEQ multiplex PCR; TCRdb's copy keeps in-frame clones and lacks some. The repertoire includes 9,500 to 15,000 clones, approximately 80% of them detected once, and roughly 22% sits in the top ten. This clone was seen only a few times. The TCR originated in a human donor in a cohort sampled during active COVID-19. The sample consisted of peripheral blood.

The CDR3 DNA reads as TGTGCCAGCCGCAGGGACTTAACCGGGGAGCTGTTTTTT. Protein product: CASRRDLTGELFF. V gene TRBV14 combines with J gene TRBJ2-2; TRBD2 might be the D (6 bases). The V end lost 8 bases, the J end lost 5 bases, and 12 bases lay between the germline ends. Germline values: CDR1 SGHDN, CDR2 FVKESK. CDR3 length equals 13 residues.